This TCR beta chain appears in the sequencing data of a study of CD4+ T cells in melanoma. General observations from the study: Reportedly, melanoma neoantigen-specific CD4+ T cells showed varied differentiation states. A reported correlation linked neoantigen-specific CD4+ T cells to CD8+, macrophage and B cell function.

The repertoire was sequenced with immunoSEQ multiplex PCR; TCRdb's copy has only in-frame clones and lacks some. The sample consists of 140,000 or so clones, about nine tenths of them appearing once. A note on this clone: Its antigen is not identified.

The CDR3 totals 15 residues. Trimming took off 6 bases at V and 0 bases at J, with 17 bases between the two ends. CDR1 is SQVTM and CDR2 is ANQGSEA in the germline V gene. The sequence came from a human donor with melanoma. This chain uses TRBV29-1 with TRBJ1-2, with D possibly being TRBD1 (5 bases). CDR3 protein: CSVAPARGANYGYTF. CDR3 nucleotide sequence: TGCAGCGTCGCACCCGCGAGAGGGGCTAACTATGGCTACACCTTC. The full variable domain, completed using reference TRBV29-1 and TRBJ1-2, is SAVISQKPSRDICQRGTSLTIQCQVDSQVTMMFWYRQQPGQSLTLIATANQGSEATYESGFVIDKFPISRPNLTFSTLTVSNMSPEDSSIYLCSVAPARGANYGYTFGSGTRLTVV.